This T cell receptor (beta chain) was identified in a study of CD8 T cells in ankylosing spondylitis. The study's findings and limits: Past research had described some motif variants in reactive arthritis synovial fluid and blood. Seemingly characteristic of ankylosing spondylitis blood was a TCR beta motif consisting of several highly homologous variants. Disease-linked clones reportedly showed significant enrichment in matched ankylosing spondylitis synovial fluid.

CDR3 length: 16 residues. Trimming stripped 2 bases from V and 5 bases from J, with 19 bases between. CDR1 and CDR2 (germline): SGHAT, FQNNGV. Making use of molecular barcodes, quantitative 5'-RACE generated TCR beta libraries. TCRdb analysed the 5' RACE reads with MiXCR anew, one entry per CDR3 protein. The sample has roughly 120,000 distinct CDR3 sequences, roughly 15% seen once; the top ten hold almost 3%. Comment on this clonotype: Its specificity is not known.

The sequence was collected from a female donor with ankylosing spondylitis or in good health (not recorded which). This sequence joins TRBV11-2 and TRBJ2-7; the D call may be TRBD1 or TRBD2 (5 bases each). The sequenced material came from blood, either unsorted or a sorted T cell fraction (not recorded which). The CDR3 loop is CASSLWAGGRANEQYF. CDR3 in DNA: TGTGCCAGCAGCTTATGGGCAGGAGGCAGGGCGAACGAGCAGTACTTC. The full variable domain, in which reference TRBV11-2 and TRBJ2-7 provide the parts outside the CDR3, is EAGVAQSPRYKIIEKRQSVAFWCNPISGHATLYWYQQILGQGPKLLIQFQNNGVVDDSQLPKDRFSAERLKGVDSTLKIQPAKLEDSAVYLCASSLWAGGRANEQYFGPGTRLTVT.